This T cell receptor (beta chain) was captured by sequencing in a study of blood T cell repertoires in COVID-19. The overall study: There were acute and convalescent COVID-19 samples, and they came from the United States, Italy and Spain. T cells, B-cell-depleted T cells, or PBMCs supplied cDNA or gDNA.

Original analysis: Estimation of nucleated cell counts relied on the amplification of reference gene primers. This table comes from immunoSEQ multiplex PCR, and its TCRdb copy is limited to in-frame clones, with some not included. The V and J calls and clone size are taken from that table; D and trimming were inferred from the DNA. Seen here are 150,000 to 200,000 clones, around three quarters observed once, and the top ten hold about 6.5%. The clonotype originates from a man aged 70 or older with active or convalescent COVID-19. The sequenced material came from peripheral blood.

The CDR3: CASSSGGQLTDTQYF. The CDR3 region has the DNA TGTGCCAGCAGCTCCGGAGGACAGCTTACAGATACGCAGTATTTT. V gene TRBV5-4 combines with J gene TRBJ2-3; D might be TRBD1 (6 bases). The CDR3 spans 15 residues. Germline assignment: CDR1 SGHNT and CDR2 YYREEE (reference sequence). Trimming stripped 3 bases from V and 3 bases from J, with 14 bases between.